This T cell receptor beta chain was identified during a study of OX40 agonist ivuxolimab in advanced cancers. Study-wide context: One patient with hepatocellular carcinoma and two with cutaneous melanoma, three in all, had partial responses. Study-wide points: At 0.1 to 3.0 mg/kg and by week 6, clonal expansion occurred in CD4+ and CD8+ blood T cells. CD4+ T cells averaged fewer expanded clones than CD8+ T cells.

Samples of blood were obtained at baseline, on cycle 4 day 1, and on cycle 7 day 1. The assay was immunoSEQ multiplex PCR, and TCRdb's table has in-frame clones only and misses some. Among over 150,000 clones, 85% to 95% were seen once, and the ten largest hold about 0.3%. Per germline, CDR1 LGHNA and CDR2 YSLEER. The CDR3 covers 14 residues. V was shortened by 6 bases and J by 4 bases, with 15 bases between the two germline ends. This clone came up once. Its specificity is unknown. Sequencing was performed on CD4+ or CD8+ T cells sorted from blood, taken in a trial of the OX40 agonist ivuxolimab. This receptor was obtained from an adult with an advanced solid tumor such as melanoma, head and neck, liver or kidney cancer. The chain is built from TRBV4-3 and TRBJ1-1, with D possibly matching TRBD1 (5 bases). The CDR3 coding sequence is TGCGCCAGCAGGTTTCAGGGAACGGCCACTGAAGCTTTCTTT. Translation: CASRFQGTATEAFF.